The 9 T cell receptor beta chains below come from one sample, sequenced in a study of beta chain features in type 1 diabetes. The whole isolated RNA underwent reverse transcription, so sequencing captured expressed TCRB transcripts. Measured with immunoSEQ multiplex PCR; TCRdb has only the in-frame clones, and not every one. The sample contains roughly 300,000 clones, 6.5% to 10% of which appear only once. The sequencing sample was made of central memory CD4+ T cells from blood. Receptors were obtained from a woman between 18 and 30 years old in good health.

This chain links TRBV6-5 with TRBJ2-3, with a tentative D call TRBD2 (6 bases). Germline CDR1 reads MNHEY; CDR2 reads SVGAGI. The germline V and J ends were trimmed by 5 bases and 7 bases, with 13 bases remaining between them. The CDR3 covers 13 residues. This CDR3 is CASSESGPYTQYF. The CDR3 nucleotides read TGTGCCAGCAGTGAAAGCGGGCCATATACGCAGTATTTT.

The chain recombines TRBV2 with TRBJ2-7, with D hard to call. The CDR3 is 11 residues long. CDR1 SNHLY and CDR2 FYNNEI come from the germline V gene. V shed 8 bases and J shed 2 bases, with 7 bases lying between them. The CDR3 sequence is CASGKAYEQYF. The CDR3 DNA follows: TGTGCCAGCGGCAAAGCCTACGAGCAGTACTTC. Looking up the rest from reference TRBV2 and TRBJ2-7 gives the full variable domain: EPEVTQTPSHQVTQMGQEVILRCVPISNHLYFYWYRQILGQKVEFLVSFYNNEISEKSEIFDDQFSVERPDGSNFTLKIRSTKLEDSAMYFCASGKAYEQYFGPGTRLTVT.

This clone was counted a few times. A read error is the likely source, as a far larger clone sits one nucleotide away. The chain employs TRBV7-2 and TRBJ1-5; weak D call: TRBD1 (5 bases). This CDR3 is built from 14 residues. The germline gives CDR1 SGHTA, CDR2 FQGNSA. Trimming shortened V by 0 bases and J by 6 bases, and 9 bases separated the two germline ends. The DNA of the CDR3 is TGTGCCAGCAGCTTAGCAGGGGCCGGTCAGCCCCAGCATTTT. Residues: CASSLAGAGQPQHF.

This clone was detected many times. The CDR3 region has the DNA TGTGCCAGTAGTAAACAGGACTCCTACGAGCAGTACTTC. Translating it yields CASSKQDSYEQYF. The chain employs TRBV19 and TRBJ2-7; D perhaps matches TRBD1 (5 bases). Germline CDR1 is LNHDA and CDR2 is SQIVND (reference sequence). Deletions cut 4 bases from V and 0 bases from J, with 7 bases between. The length of the CDR3 is 13 residues.

In this sample, this clone turned up a few times. The genes are TRBV4-3 and TRBJ2-7; D is possibly TRBD1 (5 bases). The germline V gene encodes CDR1 LGHNA and CDR2 YSLEER. The CDR3 covers 13 residues. The V end lost 4 bases, the J end lost 2 bases, and 9 bases lay between the germline ends. Here the CDR3 DNA reads TGCGCCAGCAGCCGGCCCAGGGCCTACGAGCAGTACTTC. Encoded protein: CASSRPRAYEQYF.

A few counts support this clone. The chain recombines TRBV7-8 with TRBJ2-7; 10 positions match TRBD2. V trimming: 5 bases; J trimming: 4 bases; junction bases outside the gene matches: 11. There are 16 residues in the CDR3. Germline-derived CDR1 and CDR2 are SGHVS and FQNEAQ. Here the CDR3 reads CASSPWVASGGYEQYF. The DNA of the CDR3 is TGTGCCAGCAGCCCATGGGTGGCTAGCGGGGGTTACGAGCAGTACTTC.

J is TRBJ1-3 and V is TRBV11-2, with TRBD1 identical over 7 bases. This CDR3 contains 15 residues. Unmatched junction bases numbered 3, after V lost 1 base and J lost 3 bases. CDR1 is SGHAT, CDR2 FQNNGV, per germline. The CDR3 region has the DNA TGTGCCAGCAGCTTAGTGGGACAGCTTGGAAACACCATATATTTT. Protein sequence: CASSLVGQLGNTIYF.

The sample holds a few counts of this clone. Other DNA sequences within the sample encode an identical CDR3. The V and J genes are TRBV18 and TRBJ1-2, with D unclear. CDR1 and CDR2 (germline): KGHSH, LQKENI. Trimming removed 2 bases from V and 3 bases from J, with 7 bases in between. There are 13 residues in the CDR3. CDR3 sequence reads: CASSPDADYGYTF. Here the CDR3 DNA reads TGTGCCAGCTCACCAGACGCAGACTATGGCTACACCTTC.

The J gene is TRBJ2-3, the V gene TRBV7-3, with D maybe TRBD2 (6 bases). V was shortened by 3 bases and J by 4 bases, with 8 bases between the two germline ends. This CDR3 contains 13 residues. Germline V gene lookup returns CDR1 SGHTA and CDR2 FQGTGA. This CDR3 is CASSLDYADTQYF. As DNA, the CDR3 is TGTGCCAGCAGCTTGGACTACGCAGATACGCAGTATTTT.